The entry below gives a single T cell receptor beta chain sequence along with its context. Its antigen is undetermined. The table came from immunoSEQ multiplex PCR; TCRdb's copy has only in-frame clones and leaves some out. The table records roughly 650,000 clones, approximately 97% of them present only once. The entry originates in a study of shared clonotypes between healthy human individuals. Study-wide points: Generation of non-shared clonotypes was less probable than generation of clonotypes shared by all four donors. An expected dependence of interdonor clonotype sharing on sequencing depth was noted. In the sorted subsets, rarefaction showed sequencing was incomplete despite large depth.

Trimming cost V 3 bases and J 2 bases, with 11 bases left between them. Germline V CDR1 and CDR2: KGHSH, LQKENI. CDR3 length: 14 amino acids. Each of the donors was a healthy adult who was HIV-negative and had not had a recent acute infection or vaccination. The clonotype originates from a woman aged 25 to 45 in good health. The chain links TRBV18 to TRBJ2-7; TRBD2 is a possible D gene (6 bases). The sequenced material came from naive CD4+ T cells sorted from blood. This sample's subset: CD45RA+ positively selected. As DNA, the CDR3 is TGTGCCAGCTCACCCGTAGCGGCGACCTACGAGCAGTACTTC. Protein sequence: CASSPVAATYEQYF.